This passage covers 28 T cell receptor beta chains from one sample sequenced in a study of T cells after yellow fever vaccination. TCRdb re-called the 5' RACE reads with MiXCR, one entry per CDR3 protein. This sample has some 500,000 distinct CDR3 sequences, with roughly 13% found just once. The source material was PBMCs, sampled on the day of the yellow fever booster vaccination. The receptors shown here come from a man aged 25-40 years who received the YFV17D yellow fever vaccine.

There are many counts of this clonotype. V is TRBV20-1 and J is TRBJ2-1, with 9 bases lining up with TRBD2. CDR1 DFQATT and CDR2 SNEGSKA come from the germline V gene (reference sequence). The CDR3 sequence is 17 residues long. With V trimmed by 3 bases and J by 2 bases, 11 bases remained unmatched. CDR3 loop: CSASSGTAGGPYNEQFF. The CDR3 DNA reads as TGCAGTGCTAGCTCCGGGACAGCGGGAGGTCCCTACAATGAGCAGTTCTTC.

This clonotype was found a few times. The rearrangement uses TRBV28 and TRBJ2-6, with a tentative D call TRBD1 (5 bases). This CDR3 spans 16 amino acids. Germline V gives CDR1 MDHEN, CDR2 SYDVKM. The V end was cut by 6 bases, the J end by 2 bases, with 14 bases between. CDR3 sequence (DNA): TGTGCCAGCAGCCGTCCGGTAGGGGCTGGGGCCAACGTCCTGACTTTC. Protein: CASSRPVGAGANVLTF.

This clonotype was picked up a small number of times. This chain uses TRBV6-1 with TRBJ2-2; TRBD1 matches at 8 bases. This CDR3 is 15 amino acids long. Germline CDR1 MNHNS, CDR2 SASEGT. J lost 7 bases, V lost 6 bases, and 10 bases had no gene match. CDR3 in amino acids: CASSTLGRGLGELFF. DNA of the CDR3: TGTGCCAGCAGCACCCTAGGCAGGGGGCTCGGGGAGCTGTTTTTT.

In this sample, this clonotype turned up a few times. At one boundary the junction diverges from the germline segment, which might be a read error. The chain combines TRBV12-3 or TRBV12-4 with TRBJ2-5, with D possibly TRBD2 on 6 matching bases. This CDR3 comprises 18 residues. The CDR3 spells CTSSLMTGEGLTSGTQYF. CDR3 nucleotides: TGTACCAGCAGTTTAATGACGGGAGAAGGCCTAACCTCGGGGACCCAGTACTTC.

The rearrangement uses TRBV5-1 and TRBJ2-1; TRBD1 matches at 9 bases. The CDR3 extends over 14 amino acids. CDR1 and CDR2 from the germline V gene are SGHRS and YFSETQ. V trimming: 2 bases; J trimming: 10 bases; junction bases outside the gene matches: 7. CDR3 loop: CASSLGRQGGEQFF. In DNA form, the CDR3 reads TGCGCCAGCAGCTTAGGCCGACAGGGGGGAGAGCAGTTCTTC.

The rearrangement links TRBV18 to TRBJ2-2, with unresolved D. Germline CDR1 and CDR2: KGHSH and LQKENI. The V end lost 2 bases, the J end lost 4 bases, and 11 bases lay between the germline ends. There are 15 residues in the CDR3. The DNA of the CDR3 is TGTGCCAGCTCACCAACCGTGGGTTTCACCGGGGAGCTGTTTTTT. Encoded protein: CASSPTVGFTGELFF. The full variable domain, with the rest looked up from reference TRBV18 and TRBJ2-2, is NAGVMQNPRHLVRRRGQEARLRCSPMKGHSHVYWYRQLPEEGLKFMVYLQKENIIDESGMPKERFSAEFPKEGPSILRIQQVVRGDSAAYFCASSPTVGFTGELFFGEGSRLTVL.

This clonotype has a handful of counts. The V and J genes are TRBV2 and TRBJ2-3; a possible D gene is TRBD1 (6 bases). The V gene lost 7 bases and the J gene lost 5 bases, with 13 bases spanning the gap. This CDR3 region has 13 residues. CDR1 and CDR2 from the germline V gene are SNHLY and FYNNEI. The CDR3 protein is CASIRGSLDTQYF. Written as DNA, the CDR3 is TGTGCCAGCATCAGGGGCTCGCTAGATACGCAGTATTTT.

V and J are TRBV5-5 and TRBJ2-7; 9 bases fit TRBD1. The CDR3 extends over 15 amino acids. J lost 4 bases, V lost 4 bases, and 9 bases had no gene match. Germline CDR1 reads SGHKS; CDR2 reads YYEKEE (reference sequence). The CDR3 region is CASSVTGTGFYEQYF. The CDR3 bases are TGTGCCAGCAGCGTGACCGGGACAGGGTTTTACGAGCAGTACTTC.

The chain uses TRBV5-6 and TRBJ1-5, with D unclear. The V end was cut by 4 bases, the J end by 6 bases, with 11 bases between. The CDR3 length is 13 residues. Per the germline V gene, CDR1 is SGHDT and CDR2 is YYEEEE. The CDR3 spells CASSPSSGQPQHF. The CDR3 nucleotides are TGTGCCAGCAGCCCCTCGTCGGGTCAGCCCCAGCATTTT.

This chain's CDR3 is CATSTGTSGPYEQYF. The CDR3 nucleotides read TGTGCCACCTCTACCGGGACTAGCGGACCCTACGAGCAGTACTTC. The chain combines TRBV7-2 with TRBJ2-7; 11 bases fit TRBD2. The germline CDR1 and CDR2 sequences are SGHTA and FQGNSA. The CDR3 contains 15 residues. With 10 bases clipped from V and 2 bases from J, the junction kept 10 bases outside the gene matches.

This clonotype was observed a few times. The chain combines TRBV14 with TRBJ2-2; D may be TRBD2 (6 bases). The CDR3 runs to 13 residues. V was pared by 8 bases and J by 5 bases, with 12 bases between. The V gene's germline CDR1 is SGHDN and CDR2 FVKESK. The CDR3 loop reads CASGKGRTGELFF. In nucleotides, the CDR3 is TGTGCCAGCGGGAAAGGGAGGACCGGGGAGCTGTTTTTT.

The chain recombines TRBV5-1 with TRBJ2-3, with D possibly TRBD2 on 6 matching bases. Looked up from germline, CDR1 is SGHRS and CDR2 is YFSETQ. This CDR3 is 16 amino acids long. V was shortened by 3 bases and J by 3 bases, with 17 bases between the two germline ends. CDR3 in amino acids: CASSSQAGTGTDTQYF. The CDR3 DNA is TGCGCCAGCAGCTCCCAGGCGGGGACGGGAACAGATACGCAGTATTTT.

There are a few counts of this clonotype. The CDR3 region is CARARDREGSSGFSTDTQYF. The DNA for the CDR3 is TGTGCCCGGGCCCGGGACAGGGAGGGGTCCTCGGGCTTTAGCACAGATACGCAGTATTTT. The V call is TRBV21-1, the J call TRBJ2-3; the table names TRBD1, a call not compared with the DNA. TRBV21-1 is designated a pseudogene. This CDR3 has 20 amino acids.

This clonotype was counted at least ten times. This chain links TRBV5-6 with TRBJ1-2; possible D gene TRBD1, 5 bases. The V gene lost 5 bases and the J gene lost 3 bases, with 11 bases spanning the gap. CDR1 is SGHDT and CDR2 is YYEEEE in the germline V gene. CDR3 length: 13 amino acids. The CDR3 DNA is TGTGCCAGCAGTTCCGGGGGGGACTATGGCTACACCTTC. It is translated as CASSSGGDYGYTF. Full variable domain (remainder filled in from reference TRBV5-6 and TRBJ1-2): DAGVTQSPTHLIKTRGQQVTLRCSPKSGHDTVSWYQQALGQGPQFIFQYYEEEERQRGNFPDRFSGHQFPNYSSELNVNALLLGDSALYLCASSSGGDYGYTFGSGTRLTVV.

Ten or more counts support this clonotype. This rearrangement joins TRBV11-2 to TRBJ2-5, with TRBD2 matching 8 bases. The CDR3 consists of 14 residues. The germline V gene has CDR1 SGHAT and CDR2 FQNNGV. Trimming removed 6 bases from V and 5 bases from J; junction bases left unmatched: 8. CDR3 sequence reads: CASSFSGVVETQYF. The CDR3 nucleotides read TGTGCCAGCAGTTTTAGCGGGGTCGTGGAGACCCAGTACTTC.

The table lists this clonotype with a few counts. The chain employs TRBV19 and TRBJ2-1, with 10 bases lining up with TRBD2. The germline V gene encodes CDR1 LNHDA and CDR2 SQIVND (reference sequence). The CDR3 has 15 amino acids. Trimming took 2 bases from V and 6 from J; bases not matched to a gene: 4. CDR3 DNA: TGTGCCAGTAGTATACAGCTAGCGGGAGTCAATGAGCAGTTCTTC. Translation: CASSIQLAGVNEQFF.

V and J are TRBV25-1 and TRBJ2-5; 7 nucleotides match TRBD2. V was clipped by 3 bases and J by 4 bases; unmatched bases: 20. The CDR3 sequence is 19 residues long. Germline assignment: CDR1 MGHDK and CDR2 SYGVNS. The CDR3 DNA is TGTGCCAGCAGTGACCCCCTTGGACGGCGGGAGACGGAAGCAGAGACCCAGTACTTC. It translates to CASSDPLGRRETEAETQYF. Based on the CDR3 plus reference TRBV25-1 and TRBJ2-5, the full variable domain is EADIYQTPRYLVIGTGKKITLECSQTMGHDKMYWYQQDPGMELHLIHYSYGVNSTEKGDLSSESTVSRIRTEHFPLTLESARPSHTSQYLCASSDPLGRRETEAETQYFGPGTRLLVL.

The chain links TRBV18 to TRBJ2-7; D tentatively fits TRBD1 or TRBD2 (6 bases each). Trimming took off 3 bases at V and 5 bases at J, with 23 bases between the two ends. This CDR3 region has 17 residues. The germline CDR1 and CDR2 sequences are KGHSH and LQKENI. CDR3 sequence: CASSPGLGGITVHEQYF. The CDR3 nucleotides read TGTGCCAGCTCACCGGGGCTCGGGGGCATAACGGTCCACGAGCAGTACTTC.

The DNA of the CDR3 is TGTGCCAGCAGGCGACGACAGGGAGGTTGGACAGATACGCAGTATTTT. Its protein is CASRRRQGGWTDTQYF. The chain couples TRBV6-1 to TRBJ2-3, with a possible D match to TRBD1 (7 bases). CDR1 and CDR2 from the germline V gene are MNHNS and SASEGT. This CDR3 region has 16 residues. Trimming removed 6 bases at V and 3 bases at J, with 19 bases between.

There are a few counts of this clonotype. This rearrangement joins TRBV10-2 to TRBJ2-7; 9 bases agree with TRBD2. Trimming removed 7 bases from V and 3 bases from J; junction bases left unmatched: 4. Germline CDR1 reads WSHSY; CDR2 reads SAAADI. CDR3 length: 13 amino acids. The CDR3 loop is CASKAGGVYEQYF. The CDR3 DNA sequence: TGCGCCAGCAAAGCGGGAGGTGTCTACGAGCAGTACTTC.

This clonotype appeared a few times. The rearrangement uses TRBV25-1 and TRBJ2-7; TRBD2 aligns across 7 bases. Per germline, CDR1 MGHDK and CDR2 SYGVNS. The junction had 6 bases not matched to a gene; V was cut back by 5 bases and J by 2 bases. The CDR3 runs 14 residues. The CDR3, as DNA: TGTGCCAGCAGTCTCCCGACTAGCCCCTACGAGCAGTACTTC. Its protein is CASSLPTSPYEQYF.

This clonotype was counted ten times or more. This chain links TRBV6-2 or TRBV6-3 with TRBJ2-1; 7 positions match TRBD2. The CDR3 is made up of 19 amino acids. From germline, CDR1 is MNHEY and CDR2 SVGEGT. Unmatched junction bases numbered 16, after V lost 5 bases and J lost 0 bases. CDR3 sequence reads: CASSPLGRVRSGSYNEQFF. CDR3 coding DNA: TGTGCCAGCAGTCCCTTAGGGAGGGTCCGCTCCGGCTCCTACAATGAGCAGTTCTTC.

The chain carries TRBV6-5 and TRBJ2-2, with D perhaps TRBD2 (7 bases). Trimming took 2 bases from V and 7 from J, leaving 17 bases between them. Germline assignment: CDR1 MNHEY and CDR2 SVGAGI. The CDR3 runs to 16 residues. This chain's CDR3 is CASSYAGARLHGELFF. The CDR3 DNA is TGTGCCAGCAGTTACGCGGGGGCGCGTTTACACGGGGAGCTGTTTTTT.

The V and J genes are TRBV29-1 and TRBJ2-3; 10 positions agree with TRBD1. The ends lost 6 bases at V and 1 base at J; junction bases unmatched: 7. This CDR3 comprises 15 residues. Germline CDR1 reads SQVTM; CDR2 reads ANQGSEA. The CDR3 DNA reads TGCAGCGTCTCTACGACAGGGGGCGGCACAGATACGCAGTATTTT. Translated, it gives CSVSTTGGGTDTQYF.

The V gene is TRBV20-1, the J gene TRBJ2-3, with D possibly being TRBD1 (5 bases). Trimming removed 5 bases at V and 3 bases at J, with 9 bases between. Germline loops: CDR1 DFQATT, CDR2 SNEGSKA (reference sequence). This CDR3 is built from 12 residues. Written as DNA, the CDR3 is TGCAGTGCTGTTAGGGGAACAGATACGCAGTATTTT. Protein sequence: CSAVRGTDTQYF.

This chain uses TRBV12-3 or TRBV12-4 with TRBJ2-6; 7 nucleotides match TRBD1. The CDR3 is 21 residues long. J was trimmed by 1 base and V by 3 bases; bases with no gene match: 18. The CDR3 sequence is CASSLTGIGFNLQSGANVLTF. The CDR3 DNA sequence: TGTGCCAGCAGTTTGACAGGGATTGGCTTCAACCTGCAATCTGGGGCCAACGTCCTGACTTTC.

In its sample, this clonotype was seen a few times. V usage is TRBV27 and J usage is TRBJ2-1; possibly TRBD1 for D (6 bases). Per germline, CDR1 MNHEY and CDR2 SMNVEV (reference sequence). The CDR3 runs to 12 residues. Trimming removed 6 bases from V and 6 bases from J, with 9 bases in between. The CDR3 reads CASRTGFNEQFF. CDR3 sequence (DNA): TGTGCCAGCAGGACAGGCTTCAATGAGCAGTTCTTC.

This clonotype was counted only a few times. V and J are TRBV13 and TRBJ2-4; perhaps D is TRBD1 or TRBD2 (5 bases each). Trimming cost V 4 bases and J 9 bases, with 16 bases left between them. The CDR3 is made up of 14 amino acids. Germline loops: CDR1 PRHDT, CDR2 FYEKMQ (reference sequence). This chain's CDR3 is CASSSTGTEVIQYF. The CDR3, as DNA: TGTGCCAGCAGCTCCACCGGGACGGAAGTCATTCAGTACTTC. Based on the CDR3 plus reference TRBV13 and TRBJ2-4, the full variable domain is AAGVIQSPRHLIKEKRETATLKCYPIPRHDTVYWYQQGPGQDPQFLISFYEKMQSDKGSIPDRFSAQQFSDYHSELNMSSLELGDSALYFCASSSTGTEVIQYFGAGTRLSVL.